This T cell receptor beta chain was identified during a study of metastatic and nonmetastatic thyroid tumors. Germline-derived CDR1 and CDR2 are WSHSY and SAAADI. Trimming left V 3 bases short and J 6 bases short, with 14 bases between. CDR3 size: 15 residues. TCRdb re-processed the PCR reads through MiXCR. This table has tens of thousands of clones, around an eighth appearing once. Thyroid surgery was preceded by no treatment in any patient. Many counts were recorded for this clone. This clonotype was obtained from a female donor with papillary thyroid cancer or a benign thyroid nodule (not recorded which). Some clones in this sample may be carry-over from other donors' samples. The sample comprised tumor tissue. The chain couples TRBV10-2 to TRBJ1-4, with D uncertain. CDR3 amino acids: CASSDLLKGDEKLFF. The CDR3 region has the DNA TGCGCCAGCAGTGACCTACTTAAGGGCGATGAAAAACTGTTTTTT.